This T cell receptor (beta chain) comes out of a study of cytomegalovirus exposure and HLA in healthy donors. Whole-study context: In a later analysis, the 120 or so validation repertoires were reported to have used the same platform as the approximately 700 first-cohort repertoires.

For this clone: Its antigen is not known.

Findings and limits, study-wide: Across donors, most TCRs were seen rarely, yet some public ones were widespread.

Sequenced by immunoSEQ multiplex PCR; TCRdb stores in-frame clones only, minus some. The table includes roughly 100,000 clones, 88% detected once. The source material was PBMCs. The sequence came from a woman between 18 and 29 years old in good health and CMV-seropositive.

The CDR3 spells CASSVSGATRETQYF. DNA of the CDR3: TGTGCCAGCAGTGTTAGCGGGGCAACCCGGGAGACCCAGTACTTC. The rearrangement joins TRBV6-1 to TRBJ2-5, with 8 bases identical to TRBD2. Germline V gene lookup returns CDR1 MNHNS and CDR2 SASEGT. V lost 4 bases, J lost 5 bases, and 9 bases stayed unmatched. The CDR3 has 15 amino acids.